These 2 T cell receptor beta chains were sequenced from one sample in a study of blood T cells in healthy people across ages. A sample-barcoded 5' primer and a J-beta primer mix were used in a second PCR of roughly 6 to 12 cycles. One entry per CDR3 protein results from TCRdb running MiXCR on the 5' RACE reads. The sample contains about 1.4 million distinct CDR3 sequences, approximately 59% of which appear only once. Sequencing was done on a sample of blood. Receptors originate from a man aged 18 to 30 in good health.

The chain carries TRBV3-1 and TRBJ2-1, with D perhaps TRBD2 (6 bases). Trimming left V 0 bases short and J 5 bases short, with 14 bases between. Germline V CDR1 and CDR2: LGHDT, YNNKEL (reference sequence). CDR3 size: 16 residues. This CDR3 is CASSQDLGLDNNEQFF. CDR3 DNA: TGTGCCAGCAGCCAAGACTTGGGACTGGATAACAATGAGCAGTTCTTC.

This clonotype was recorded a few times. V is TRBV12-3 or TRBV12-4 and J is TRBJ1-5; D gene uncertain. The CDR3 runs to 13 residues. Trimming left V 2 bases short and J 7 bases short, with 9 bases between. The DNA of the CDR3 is TGTGCCAGCAGTTTATCGTCTGCCCAGCCCCAGCATTTT. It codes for CASSLSSAQPQHF.